What follows is one T cell receptor beta chain and its context. Antigen unknown. J lost 8 bases, V lost 5 bases, and 7 bases had no gene match. The germline V gene encodes CDR1 SGHKS and CDR2 YYEKEE (reference sequence). The CDR3 is 15 amino acids. This entry comes from a study of T cell responses to AZD1222 COVID-19 vaccine. Across the study: Timing groups of about 4 and about 12 weeks for second doses were pooled. Study-wide results and limits: A reported finding is that nearly half of spike-specific TCRs target unmutated variant regions. Spike as a whole was targeted by vaccine-associated CD4 TCRs, dominant at 160-218 and 743-854. Among the donors, most were white British and more were female, and clonal diversity was possibly underestimated.

Produced via immunoSEQ multiplex PCR; TCRdb's table is partial and in-frame only. This sample has 200,000 or so clones, with around 94% found just once. Here the sequenced sample was peripheral blood, taken on day 0 of AZD1222 vaccination. The sequence came from an adult in good health. V gene TRBV5-5 combines with J gene TRBJ2-1, with 13 bases matching TRBD2. The chain's CDR3 is CASSSIGLAGDEQFF. The CDR3 DNA reads TGTGCCAGCAGTTCTATAGGACTAGCGGGAGATGAGCAGTTCTTC.